The 16 T cell receptor beta chains in this list originate from one sample, sequenced in a study of blood T cell repertoires in COVID-19. Using immunoSEQ multiplex PCR, the repertoire was profiled, and TCRdb retains in-frame clones only, with some absent. The sample includes roughly 280,000 clones, roughly 86% of them seen just once. What was sequenced was peripheral blood. The receptors derive from a young man with active or convalescent COVID-19.

The chain joins TRBV5-1 to TRBJ1-4; 12 bases fit TRBD1. Trimming at V came to 4 bases and at J to 7 bases, leaving 11 bases not matched to a gene. Looked up from germline, CDR1 is SGHRS and CDR2 is YFSETQ. The CDR3 spans 17 residues. In DNA, the CDR3 is TGCGCCAGCAGCCCCCAAGGGACAGGGGGCAGTAGTGAAAAACTGTTTTTT. It yields the protein CASSPQGTGGSSEKLFF.

This clone was seen once. V gene TRBV28 combines with J gene TRBJ2-5, with a tentative D call TRBD2 (6 bases). Germline loops: CDR1 MDHEN, CDR2 SYDVKM. The germline V and J ends were trimmed by 7 bases and 0 bases, with 15 bases remaining between them. The CDR3 loop spans 15 amino acids. The CDR3 protein is CASTPGTGYQETQYF. The CDR3 nucleotides are TGTGCCAGCACGCCAGGGACTGGGTACCAAGAGACCCAGTACTTC.

This clone was recorded many times. The V call is TRBV18, the J call TRBJ2-5; TRBD1 aligns across 9 bases. This CDR3 comprises 15 residues. The germline V gene encodes CDR1 KGHSH and CDR2 LQKENI. V was clipped by 2 bases and J by 2 bases; unmatched bases: 3. CDR3 amino acids: CASSPGDREQETQYF. CDR3 nucleotide sequence: TGTGCCAGCTCACCAGGGGACAGGGAGCAAGAGACCCAGTACTTC.

The chain joins TRBV7-2 to TRBJ2-7, with TRBD1 as a possible D gene (6 bases). There are 15 residues in the CDR3. V was clipped by 2 bases and J by 2 bases, with 13 bases between them. Germline-derived CDR1 and CDR2 are SGHTA and FQGNSA. The CDR3 sequence is CASSLQTGKTYEQYF. Here the CDR3 DNA reads TGTGCCAGCAGCTTACAGACAGGCAAAACCTACGAGCAGTACTTC.

The chain joins TRBV29-1 to TRBJ2-1; a weak D match, TRBD2 (5 bases). V shed 4 bases and J shed 12 bases, with 22 bases lying between them. Germline V CDR1 and CDR2: SQVTM, ANQGSEA. The CDR3 runs 14 residues. The CDR3 nucleotides read TGCAGCGTTGTCCTCGGGAAACCTAGGGTAGGGCAGTTCTTC. Translation: CSVVLGKPRVGQFF.

This chain connects TRBV11-2 to TRBJ2-4; D gene uncertain. Germline CDR1 SGHAT, CDR2 FQNNGV. The CDR3 is made up of 13 amino acids. The V end lost 5 bases, the J end lost 5 bases, and 10 bases lay between the germline ends. CDR3 nucleotide sequence: TGTGCCAGCAGCCTAGGCCAGGAAAACATTCAGTACTTC. This translates into CASSLGQENIQYF.

This clone was recorded once. This chain links TRBV20-1 with TRBJ2-5, with a weak D call TRBD2 (6 bases). CDR1 and CDR2 (germline): DFQATT, SNEGSKA (reference sequence). Trimming pared 3 bases from V and 7 bases from J, leaving 18 bases between. This CDR3 spans 14 amino acids. The CDR3 bases are TGCAGTGCTAGTGGGACTCCCTACGGGGGGACCCAGTACTTC. Its translation is CSASGTPYGGTQYF.

V usage is TRBV4-1 and J usage is TRBJ2-2; tentatively, D is TRBD2 (5 bases). Trimming took off 1 base at V and 3 bases at J, with 15 bases between the two ends. The CDR3 is 17 amino acids. CDR1 MGHRA and CDR2 YSYEKL come from the germline V gene. The CDR3 loop reads CASSQAPLGWDTGELFF. CDR3 DNA sequence: TGCGCCAGCAGCCAAGCTCCACTAGGGTGGGACACCGGGGAGCTGTTTTTT.

The J gene is TRBJ2-2, the V gene TRBV18; 7 positions match TRBD2. Germline V gives CDR1 KGHSH, CDR2 LQKENI. Losses at the gene ends were 0 bases for V and 6 bases for J; bases not matched to a gene: 10. This CDR3 is 17 amino acids long. The CDR3 nucleotides are TGTGCCAGCTCACCACCCCGTGGCGGGGGAGATTCCGGGGAGCTGTTTTTT. This gives the protein CASSPPRGGGDSGELFF.

The chain combines TRBV27 with TRBJ2-7; the match to TRBD2 covers 7 bases. The CDR3 has 16 amino acids. The junction had 7 bases not matched to a gene; V was cut back by 2 bases and J by 0 bases. CDR1 and CDR2 from the germline V gene are MNHEY and SMNVEV (reference sequence). DNA of the CDR3: TGTGCCAGCAGTTTAACGGGGCGGGGGTCCTCCTACGAGCAGTACTTC. Amino acid sequence: CASSLTGRGSSYEQYF.

V usage is TRBV29-1 and J usage is TRBJ1-2, with D hard to call. The CDR3 extends over 13 amino acids. Trimming took 1 base from V and 3 from J, leaving 9 bases between them. Germline-derived CDR1 and CDR2 are SQVTM and ANQGSEA. For the CDR3, the DNA is TGCAGCGTTGAAGGTGGAGCTTACTATGGCTACACCTTC. Its protein is CSVEGGAYYGYTF.

The gene calls are TRBV2 and TRBJ2-3, with 8 bases fitting TRBD2. CDR3 size: 15 residues. Germline-derived CDR1 and CDR2 are SNHLY and FYNNEI. V lost 6 bases to trimming and J lost 7 bases; unmatched junction nucleotides: 12. As DNA, the CDR3 is TGTGCCAGCAGCGGGACTAGTCGGTCCCTAAATACGCAGTATTTT. This gives the protein CASSGTSRSLNTQYF.

The chain has TRBV15 and TRBJ1-5; D possibly corresponds to TRBD1 (6 bases). Per the germline V gene, CDR1 is LNHNV and CDR2 is YYDKDF (reference sequence). The CDR3 consists of 17 residues. With 1 base removed from V and 6 bases from J, the gap between germline ends came to 19 bases. In DNA, the CDR3 is TGTGCCACCAGCAGAGGGGAAGGTGGGGGCTGGGCTCAGCCCCAGCATTTT. It codes for CATSRGEGGGWAQPQHF.

V is TRBV10-3 and J is TRBJ2-7, with TRBD2 as a possible D gene (6 bases). Trimming took off 0 bases at V and 6 bases at J, with 24 bases between the two ends. The CDR3 contains 18 residues. Germline V lookup: CDR1 ENHRY, CDR2 SYGVKD. CDR3 sequence reads: CAISESTGPAGPALEQYF. CDR3 nucleotide sequence: TGTGCCATCAGTGAGTCGACGGGCCCTGCGGGGCCTGCTCTCGAGCAGTACTTC.

The V call is TRBV5-1, the J call TRBJ2-1; D is unclear. With 0 bases removed from V and 5 bases from J, the gap between germline ends came to 6 bases. Germline loops: CDR1 SGHRS, CDR2 YFSETQ. This CDR3 region has 13 residues. The CDR3 bases are TGCGCCAGCAGCTTGGGACTTAACAATGAGCAGTTCTTC. Amino acid sequence: CASSLGLNNEQFF.

The count of this clone is one. This chain joins TRBV5-1 and TRBJ1-1, with D possibly TRBD1 on 6 matching bases. Trimming left V 4 bases short and J 2 bases short, with 9 bases between. The CDR3 consists of 13 residues. CDR1 is SGHRS and CDR2 is YFSETQ in the germline V gene. CDR3 nucleotide sequence: TGCGCCAGCAGCGAACAGGGAAACACTGAAGCTTTCTTT. Translation: CASSEQGNTEAFF.